This TCR beta chain was sequenced during a study of long-term antiretroviral therapy in people with HIV. The study, taken as a whole, reports: Dominance of pre-ART expanded clones persisted, fluctuating and often declining after ART.

Trimming cost V 5 bases and J 6 bases, with 23 bases left between them. Germline CDR1 SGHTA, CDR2 FQGNSA. This CDR3 spans 17 amino acids. A note on this clone: Antigen: not known.

Every donor contributed at least one pre-ART and at least two post-ART PBMC samples. Everyone in the study who had HIV was treated in the United States. Runs used v3.0 of the immunoSEQ assay and were done at survey level. Assay used: immunoSEQ multiplex PCR; TCRdb lists only in-frame clones, some missing. The sample holds some 22,000 clones, 70% to 85% seen once. This sequence joins TRBV7-2 and TRBJ2-1, with TRBD1 as a possible D gene (5 bases). The sample consisted of unsorted PBMCs, taken 4.1 years after starting antiretroviral therapy. The sequence was obtained from a middle-aged woman with HIV. The CDR3 spells CASSERLGVRGSNEQFF. In nucleotides, the CDR3 is TGTGCCAGCAGCGAAAGGCTCGGAGTAAGGGGTTCCAATGAGCAGTTCTTC.